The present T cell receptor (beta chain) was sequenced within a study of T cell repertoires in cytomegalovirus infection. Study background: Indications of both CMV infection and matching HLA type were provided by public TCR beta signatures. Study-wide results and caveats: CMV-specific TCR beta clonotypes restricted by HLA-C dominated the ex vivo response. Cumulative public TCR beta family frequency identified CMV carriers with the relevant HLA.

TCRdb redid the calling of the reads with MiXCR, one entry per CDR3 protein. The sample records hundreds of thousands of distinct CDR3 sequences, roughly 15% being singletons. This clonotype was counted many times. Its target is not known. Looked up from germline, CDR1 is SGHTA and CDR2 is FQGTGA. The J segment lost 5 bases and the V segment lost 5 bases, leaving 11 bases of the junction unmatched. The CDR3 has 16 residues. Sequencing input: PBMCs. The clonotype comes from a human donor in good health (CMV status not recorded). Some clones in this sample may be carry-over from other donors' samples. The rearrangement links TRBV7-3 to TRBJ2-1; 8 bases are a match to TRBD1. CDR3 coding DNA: TGTGCCAGCAGCACCATTGGACAGGGAAAAAACAATGAGCAGTTCTTC. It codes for CASSTIGQGKNNEQFF.